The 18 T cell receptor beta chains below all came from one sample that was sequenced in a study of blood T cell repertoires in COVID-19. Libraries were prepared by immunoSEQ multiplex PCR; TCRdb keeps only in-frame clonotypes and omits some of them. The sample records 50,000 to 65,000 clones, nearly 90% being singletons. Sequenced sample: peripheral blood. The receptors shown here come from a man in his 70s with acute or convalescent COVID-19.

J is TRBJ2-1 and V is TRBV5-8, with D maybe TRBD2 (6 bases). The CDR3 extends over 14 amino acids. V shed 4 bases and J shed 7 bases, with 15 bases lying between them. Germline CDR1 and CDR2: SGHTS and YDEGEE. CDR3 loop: CASSRVFGGNEQFF. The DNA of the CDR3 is TGTGCCAGCAGCCGAGTATTTGGAGGGAATGAGCAGTTCTTC.

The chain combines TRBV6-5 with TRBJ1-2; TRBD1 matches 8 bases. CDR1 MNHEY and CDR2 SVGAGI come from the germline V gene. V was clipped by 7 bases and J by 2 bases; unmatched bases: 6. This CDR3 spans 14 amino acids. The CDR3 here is CASKTGTGNYGYTF. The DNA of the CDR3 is TGTGCCAGCAAAACCGGGACAGGCAACTATGGCTACACCTTC.

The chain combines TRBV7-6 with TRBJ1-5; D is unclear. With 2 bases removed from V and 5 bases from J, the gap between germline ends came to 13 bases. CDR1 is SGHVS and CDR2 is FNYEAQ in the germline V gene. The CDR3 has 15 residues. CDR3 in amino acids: CASSLSGYGDQPQHF. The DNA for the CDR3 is TGTGCCAGCAGCTTATCAGGTTATGGCGATCAGCCCCAGCATTTT. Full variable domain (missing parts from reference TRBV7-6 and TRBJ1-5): GAGVSQSPRYKVTKRGQDVALRCDPISGHVSLYWYRQALGQGPEFLTYFNYEAQQDKSGLPNDRFSAERPEGSISTLTIQRTEQRDSAMYRCASSLSGYGDQPQHFGDGTRLSIL.

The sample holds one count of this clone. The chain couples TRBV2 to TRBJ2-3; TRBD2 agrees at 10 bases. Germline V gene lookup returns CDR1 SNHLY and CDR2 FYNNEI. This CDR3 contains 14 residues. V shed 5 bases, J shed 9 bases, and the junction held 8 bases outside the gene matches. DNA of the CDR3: TGTGCCAGCAGTCCTCGACTAGCGGGTATCACGCAGTATTTT. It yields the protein CASSPRLAGITQYF.

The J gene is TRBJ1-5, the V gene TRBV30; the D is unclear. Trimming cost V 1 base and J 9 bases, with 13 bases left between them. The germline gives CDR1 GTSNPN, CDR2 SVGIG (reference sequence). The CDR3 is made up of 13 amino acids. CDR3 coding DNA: TGTGCCTGGAGTGCATGGGTGGGAGGGCCCCAGCATTTT. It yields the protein CAWSAWVGGPQHF.

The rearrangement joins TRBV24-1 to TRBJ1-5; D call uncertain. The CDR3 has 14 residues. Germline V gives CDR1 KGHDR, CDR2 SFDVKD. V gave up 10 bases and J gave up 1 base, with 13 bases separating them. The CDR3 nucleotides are TGTGCCACGTCCCCGGAGGGAAGCAATCAGCCCCAGCATTTT. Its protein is CATSPEGSNQPQHF.

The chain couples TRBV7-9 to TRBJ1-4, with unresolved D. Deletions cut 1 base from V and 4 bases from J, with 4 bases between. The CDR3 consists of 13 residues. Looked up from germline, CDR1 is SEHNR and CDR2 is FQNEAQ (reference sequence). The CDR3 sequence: CASSLGSNEKLFF. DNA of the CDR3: TGTGCCAGCAGCTTAGGCAGTAATGAAAAACTGTTTTTT.

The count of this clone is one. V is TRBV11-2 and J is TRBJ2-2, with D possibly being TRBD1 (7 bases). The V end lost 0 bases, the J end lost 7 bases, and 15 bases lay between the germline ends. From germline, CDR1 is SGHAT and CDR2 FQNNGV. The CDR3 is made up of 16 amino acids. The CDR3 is CASSLDPTGEDGELFF. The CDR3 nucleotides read TGTGCCAGCAGCTTAGATCCAACAGGGGAGGACGGGGAGCTGTTTTTT.

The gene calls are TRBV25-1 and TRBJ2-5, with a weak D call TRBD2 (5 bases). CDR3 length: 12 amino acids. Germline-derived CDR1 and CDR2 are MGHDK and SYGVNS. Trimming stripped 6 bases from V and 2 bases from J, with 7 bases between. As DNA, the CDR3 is TGTGCCAGCAGGGACTTTCAAGAGACCCAGTACTTC. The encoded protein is CASRDFQETQYF.

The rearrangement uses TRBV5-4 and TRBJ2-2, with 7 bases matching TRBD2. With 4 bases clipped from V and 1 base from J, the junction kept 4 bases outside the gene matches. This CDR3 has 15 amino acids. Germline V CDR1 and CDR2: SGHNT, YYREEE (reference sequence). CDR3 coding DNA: TGTGCCAGCAGCATGCCGGGGGGGAACACCGGGGAGCTGTTTTTT. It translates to CASSMPGGNTGELFF.

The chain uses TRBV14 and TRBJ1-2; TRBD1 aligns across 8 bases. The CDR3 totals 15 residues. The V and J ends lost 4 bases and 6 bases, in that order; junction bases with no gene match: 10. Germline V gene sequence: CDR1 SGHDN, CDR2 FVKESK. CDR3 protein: CASSLRTGPVNGYTF. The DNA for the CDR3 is TGTGCCAGCAGCCTCCGGACAGGGCCAGTCAATGGCTACACCTTC.

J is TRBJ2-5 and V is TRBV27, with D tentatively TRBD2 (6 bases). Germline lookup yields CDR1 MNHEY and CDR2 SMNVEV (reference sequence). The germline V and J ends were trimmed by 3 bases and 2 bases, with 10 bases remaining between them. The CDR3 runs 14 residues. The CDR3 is CASSFGSGQETQYF. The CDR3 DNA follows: TGTGCCAGCAGTTTCGGTAGCGGACAAGAGACCCAGTACTTC.

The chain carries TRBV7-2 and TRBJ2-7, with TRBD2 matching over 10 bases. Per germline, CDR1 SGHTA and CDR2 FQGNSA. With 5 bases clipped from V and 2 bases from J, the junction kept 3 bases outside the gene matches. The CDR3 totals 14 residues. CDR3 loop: CASSRTSGAYEQYF. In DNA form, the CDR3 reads TGTGCCAGCAGCCGGACTAGCGGAGCCTACGAGCAGTACTTC.

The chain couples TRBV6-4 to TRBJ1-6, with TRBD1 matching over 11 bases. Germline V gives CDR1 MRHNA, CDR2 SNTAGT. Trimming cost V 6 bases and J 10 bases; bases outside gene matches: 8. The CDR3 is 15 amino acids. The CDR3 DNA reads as TGTGCCAGCAGACAAGACCGGACAGGGGGCTCACCCCTCCACTTT. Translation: CASRQDRTGGSPLHF.

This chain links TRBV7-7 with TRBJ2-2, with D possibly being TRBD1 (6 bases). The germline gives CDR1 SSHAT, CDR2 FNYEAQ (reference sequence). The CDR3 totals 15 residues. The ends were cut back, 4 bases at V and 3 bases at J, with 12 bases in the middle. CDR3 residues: CASSSRDTYTGELFF. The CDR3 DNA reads TGTGCCAGCAGCTCCCGGGACACCTACACCGGGGAGCTGTTTTTT. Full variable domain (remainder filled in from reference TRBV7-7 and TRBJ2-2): GAGVSQSPRYKVTKRGQDVTLRCDPISSHATLYWYQQALGQGPEFLTYFNYEAQPDKSGLPSDRFSAERPEGSISTLTIQRTEQRDSAMYRCASSSRDTYTGELFFGEGSRLTVL.

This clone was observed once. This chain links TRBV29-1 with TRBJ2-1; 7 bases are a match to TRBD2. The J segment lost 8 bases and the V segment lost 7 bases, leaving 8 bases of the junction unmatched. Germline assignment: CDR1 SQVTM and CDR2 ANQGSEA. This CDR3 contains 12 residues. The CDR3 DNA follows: TGCAGCGCCGAAGGGACTAAGGATGAGCAGTTCTTC. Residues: CSAEGTKDEQFF.

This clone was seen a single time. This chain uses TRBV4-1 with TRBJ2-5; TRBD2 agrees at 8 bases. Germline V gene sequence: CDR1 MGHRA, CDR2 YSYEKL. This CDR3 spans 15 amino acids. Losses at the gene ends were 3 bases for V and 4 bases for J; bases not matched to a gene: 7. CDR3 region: CASSQNGLAGETQYF. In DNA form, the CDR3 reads TGCGCCAGCAGCCAGAACGGACTAGCAGGAGAGACCCAGTACTTC.

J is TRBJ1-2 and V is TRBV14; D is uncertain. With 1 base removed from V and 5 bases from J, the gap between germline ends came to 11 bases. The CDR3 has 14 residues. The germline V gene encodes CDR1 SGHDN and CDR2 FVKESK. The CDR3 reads CASSQGQATYGYTF. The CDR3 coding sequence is TGTGCCAGCAGCCAAGGGCAGGCTACGTATGGCTACACCTTC.